The subject of this entry is one T cell receptor beta chain. This sample stems from a study of T cell changes during pregnancy in multiple sclerosis. This CDR3 is built from 14 residues. J was trimmed by 8 bases and V by 2 bases; bases with no gene match: 6. From germline, CDR1 is SGHTA and CDR2 FQGNSA. TCRdb keeps only in-frame clones here, not all; method: immunoSEQ multiplex PCR. The sample consists of 79,000 or so clones, around nine tenths of them appearing once. The rearrangement joins TRBV7-2 to TRBJ1-2, with 9 bases identical to TRBD1. The clonotype originates from a female donor with multiple sclerosis, enrolled in a pregnancy study. The starting material was CD4+ T cells from peripheral blood mononuclear cells, obtained before pregnancy. CDR3 residues: CASSLRTGVEGYTF. The CDR3 DNA follows: TGTGCCAGCAGCTTAAGGACAGGGGTGGAAGGCTACACCTTC. The full variable domain, in which reference TRBV7-2 and TRBJ1-2 provide the parts outside the CDR3, is GAGVSQSPSNKVTEKGKDVELRCDPISGHTALYWYRQSLGQGLEFLIYFQGNSAPDKSGLPSDRFSAERTGGSVSTLTIQRTQQEDSAVYLCASSLRTGVEGYTFGSGTRLTVV.